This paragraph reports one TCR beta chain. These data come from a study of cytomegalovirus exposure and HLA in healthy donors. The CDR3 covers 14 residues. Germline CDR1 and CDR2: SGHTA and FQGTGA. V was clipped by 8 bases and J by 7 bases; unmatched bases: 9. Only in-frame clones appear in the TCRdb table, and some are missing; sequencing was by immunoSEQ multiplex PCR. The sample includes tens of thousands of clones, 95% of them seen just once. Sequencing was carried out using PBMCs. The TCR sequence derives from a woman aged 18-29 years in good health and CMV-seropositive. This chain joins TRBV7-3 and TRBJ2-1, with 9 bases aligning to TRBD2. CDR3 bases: TGTGCCAGCTCTTTAGCGGGAGCGGCAAATGAGCAGTTCTTC. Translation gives CASSLAGAANEQFF.